The clone carrying this T cell receptor (beta chain) was picked up many times. The data were taken from a study of T cells in Graves' hyperthyroidism and ophthalmopathy. Amplified TCR beta CDR3 regions derived from RNA transcripts. The HTBI set primed first-round TCR CDR3 RT-PCR. TCRdb re-called the multiplex PCR reads through MiXCR, storing one row per CDR3 protein. Among around 690,000 distinct CDR3 sequences listed, under 25% were seen once. The V and J ends lost 6 bases and 0 bases respectively, with 11 bases between them. This CDR3 is built from 14 residues. This receptor was identified in a man younger than 45 with Graves' ophthalmopathy. V gene TRBV12-3 or TRBV12-4 combines with J gene TRBJ1-2; the D is unclear. The specimen was blood. As DNA, the CDR3 is TGTGCCAGCAGCTCTGCCCCTACTAACTATGGCTACACCTTC. Protein product: CASSSAPTNYGYTF.